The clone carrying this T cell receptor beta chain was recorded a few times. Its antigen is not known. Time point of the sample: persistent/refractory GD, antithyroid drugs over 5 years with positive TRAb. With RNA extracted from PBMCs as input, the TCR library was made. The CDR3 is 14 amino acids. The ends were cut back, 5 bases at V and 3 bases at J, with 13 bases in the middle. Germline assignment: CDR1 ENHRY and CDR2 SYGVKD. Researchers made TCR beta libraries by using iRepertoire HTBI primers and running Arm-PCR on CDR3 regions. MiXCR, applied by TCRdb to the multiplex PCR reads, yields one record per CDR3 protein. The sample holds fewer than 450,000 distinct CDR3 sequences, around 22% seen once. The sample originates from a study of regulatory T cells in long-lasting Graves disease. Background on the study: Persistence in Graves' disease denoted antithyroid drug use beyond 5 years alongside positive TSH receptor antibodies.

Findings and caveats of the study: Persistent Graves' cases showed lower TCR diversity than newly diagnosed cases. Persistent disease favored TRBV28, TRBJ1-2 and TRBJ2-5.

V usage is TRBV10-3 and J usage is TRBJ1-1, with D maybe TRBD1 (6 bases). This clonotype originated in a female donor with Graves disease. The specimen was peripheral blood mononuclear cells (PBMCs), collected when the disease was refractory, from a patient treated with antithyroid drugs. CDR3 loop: CAISYRASDTEAFF. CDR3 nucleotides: TGTGCCATCAGTTACAGGGCATCGGACACTGAAGCTTTCTTT.